Listed here are 12 T cell receptor beta chains from one sample, sequenced in a study of naive and memory T cell subsets. The beta constant-region primer was an equimolar mix of two oligonucleotides covering TRBC1 and TRBC2. MiXCR, run by TCRdb on the UMI-ligation and nested PCR reads, gives a single entry per CDR3 protein. In the table there are 65,000 to 85,000 distinct CDR3 sequences, 13% of which are singletons. The specimen was central memory CD4+ T cells from blood. All receptors come from a human donor in good health.

This clonotype was counted at least ten times. The rearrangement uses TRBV18 and TRBJ2-2, with D unresolved. The CDR3 has 13 residues. Between the trimmed V and J ends, which lost 2 bases and 1 base, there was a span of 2 bases. Germline assignment: CDR1 KGHSH and CDR2 LQKENI. CDR3 DNA: TGTGCCAGCTCACCAGAGAACACCGGGGAGCTGTTTTTT. Its translation is CASSPENTGELFF.

This clonotype has ten or more counts. The chain has TRBV5-6 and TRBJ2-7; 10 bases line up with TRBD2. CDR1 and CDR2 (germline): SGHDT, YYEEEE. The CDR3 loop spans 19 amino acids. With 4 bases clipped from V and 4 bases from J, the junction kept 20 bases outside the gene matches. Written as DNA, the CDR3 is TGTGCCAGCAGCCGAGAACAGGCGGCTAGCGGGAGAAAGGGGTACGAGCAGTACTTC. Amino acids: CASSREQAASGRKGYEQYF.

This clonotype occurred many times. The chain links TRBV5-4 to TRBJ2-1; TRBD2 matches at 9 bases. The CDR3 contains 16 residues. Germline V CDR1 and CDR2: SGHNT, YYREEE (reference sequence). V lost 3 bases to trimming and J lost 4 bases; unmatched junction nucleotides: 8. The CDR3 nucleotides read TGTGCCAGCAGCTCCCCGCTAGCGGGAAGTTACAATGAGCAGTTCTTC. The encoded protein is CASSSPLAGSYNEQFF.

In its sample, this clonotype was seen many times. This sequence joins TRBV20-1 and TRBJ2-3, with TRBD2 matching over 13 bases. Trimming cost V 6 bases and J 4 bases; bases outside gene matches: 10. This CDR3 contains 16 residues. Germline loops: CDR1 DFQATT, CDR2 SNEGSKA (reference sequence). CDR3 sequence: CSASGLAGSPADTQYF. The CDR3 DNA reads as TGCAGTGCCTCGGGACTAGCGGGATCGCCGGCAGATACGCAGTATTTT.

This clonotype was counted ten times or more. V is TRBV24-1 and J is TRBJ2-4; 7 bases are shared with TRBD1. From germline, CDR1 is KGHDR and CDR2 SFDVKD. V shed 4 bases, J shed 6 bases, and the junction held 5 bases outside the gene matches. The CDR3 contains 14 residues. The DNA for the CDR3 is TGTGCCACCAGTGACTACCGACAGGGAAACATTCAGTACTTC. It encodes CATSDYRQGNIQYF.

CDR3: CASSRTRIEQYF. In nucleotides, the CDR3 is TGTGCCAGCAGCCGGACTAGAATCGAGCAGTACTTC. The chain combines TRBV5-6 with TRBJ2-7; 7 bases are shared with TRBD2. CDR3 length: 12 residues. Germline CDR1 and CDR2: SGHDT and YYEEEE. The V and J ends lost 4 bases and 6 bases, in that order; junction bases with no gene match: 4. Full variable domain (remainder filled in from reference TRBV5-6 and TRBJ2-7): DAGVTQSPTHLIKTRGQQVTLRCSPKSGHDTVSWYQQALGQGPQFIFQYYEEEERQRGNFPDRFSGHQFPNYSSELNVNALLLGDSALYLCASSRTRIEQYFGPGTRLTVT.

This clonotype has a handful of counts. The chain couples TRBV20-1 to TRBJ2-1; 7 bases fit TRBD2. The length of the CDR3 is 16 residues. The ends lost 5 bases at V and 4 bases at J; junction bases unmatched: 14. Per germline, CDR1 DFQATT and CDR2 SNEGSKA (reference sequence). The CDR3 spells CSAERSGTTKYNEQFF. Written as DNA, the CDR3 is TGCAGTGCTGAGAGGTCCGGGACTACAAAGTACAATGAGCAGTTCTTC.

In this sample, this clonotype turned up many times. The chain recombines TRBV10-3 with TRBJ2-7, with TRBD2 identical over 7 bases. V shed 0 bases, J shed 1 base, and the junction held 0 bases outside the gene matches. Germline CDR1 and CDR2: ENHRY and SYGVKD. The CDR3 is 14 amino acids. The chain's CDR3 is CAISESRESYEQYF. CDR3 coding DNA: TGTGCCATCAGTGAGTCGCGGGAGTCCTACGAGCAGTACTTC.

This chain connects TRBV2 to TRBJ1-5; D not resolved. Germline CDR1 and CDR2: SNHLY and FYNNEI. Trimming cost V 6 bases and J 5 bases, with 11 bases left between them. The CDR3 totals 13 residues. The CDR3 nucleotides are TGTGCCAGCAGAGGAGGCCAGTATCAGCCCCAGCATTTT. This sequence encodes CASRGGQYQPQHF.

The chain couples TRBV11-3 to TRBJ2-2, with D possibly TRBD1 on 5 matching bases. The CDR3 loop spans 12 amino acids. Per germline, CDR1 SGHNT and CDR2 YENEEA. V lost 5 bases and J 6 bases, leaving 7 bases between the germline ends. CDR3: CASSPGPGELFF. DNA of the CDR3: TGTGCCAGCAGCCCAGGGCCCGGGGAGCTGTTTTTT.

A few counts support this clonotype. This chain links TRBV7-9 with TRBJ2-7, with 9 bases matching TRBD1. Germline lookup yields CDR1 SEHNR and CDR2 FQNEAQ (reference sequence). Trimming took 3 bases from V and 7 from J; bases not matched to a gene: 7. CDR3 size: 14 residues. The CDR3 nucleotides are TGTGCCAGCAGCTTCACAGGGGGCTCGGGAGAGCAGTACTTC. Translated, it gives CASSFTGGSGEQYF.

This clonotype has ten or more counts. The V call is TRBV6-2 or TRBV6-3, the J call TRBJ2-6; D is ambiguous. Germline assignment: CDR1 MNHEY and CDR2 SVGEGT. This CDR3 has 14 residues. Trimming pared 5 bases from V and 0 bases from J, leaving 5 bases between. CDR3 residues: CASSAVSGANVLTF. CDR3 nucleotides: TGTGCCAGCAGTGCGGTCTCTGGGGCCAACGTCCTGACTTTC.